Described below is a single T cell receptor beta chain sequence and its context. Its matching antigen is unknown. TCRdb ran MiXCR on the RT-PCR reads and lists one entry per CDR3 protein. This repertoire shows 540,000 or so distinct CDR3 sequences, 13% found once; its top ten account for over 10%. The entry originates in a study of response to subunit inactivated influenza vaccine. Findings and caveats of the study: After each seasonal influenza vaccination, few new T cells are recruited, the authors suggested.

The V end lost 6 bases, the J end lost 1 base, and 13 bases lay between the germline ends. Germline lookup yields CDR1 MNHEY and CDR2 SVGEGT. The CDR3 has 15 amino acids. This rearrangement joins TRBV6-2 or TRBV6-3 to TRBJ2-4; a possible D gene is TRBD2 (6 bases). The receptor was derived from a man in his forties or fifties who received an inactivated influenza vaccine. The sample in question was PBMCs from blood, obtained roughly 48 days after vaccination. The CDR3: CASRETGGAKNIQYF. The CDR3 coding sequence is TGTGCCAGCAGAGAGACCGGGGGTGCCAAAAACATTCAGTACTTC.